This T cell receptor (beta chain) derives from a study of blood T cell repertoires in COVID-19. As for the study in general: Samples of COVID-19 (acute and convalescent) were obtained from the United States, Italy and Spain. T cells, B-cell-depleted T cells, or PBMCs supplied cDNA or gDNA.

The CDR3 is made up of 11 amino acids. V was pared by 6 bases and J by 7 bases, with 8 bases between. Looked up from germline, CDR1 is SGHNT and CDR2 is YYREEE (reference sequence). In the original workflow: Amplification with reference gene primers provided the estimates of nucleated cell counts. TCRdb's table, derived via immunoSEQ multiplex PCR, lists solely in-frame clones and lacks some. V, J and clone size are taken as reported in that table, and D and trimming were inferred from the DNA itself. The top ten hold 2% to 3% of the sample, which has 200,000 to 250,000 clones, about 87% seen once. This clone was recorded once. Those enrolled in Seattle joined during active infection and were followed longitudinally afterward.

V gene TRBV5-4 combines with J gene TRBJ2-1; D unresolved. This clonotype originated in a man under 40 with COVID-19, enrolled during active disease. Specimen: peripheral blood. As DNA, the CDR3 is TGTGCCAGCAACTTCAATAATGAGCAGTTCTTC. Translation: CASNFNNEQFF.